The 16 T cell receptor beta chains in this list originate from one sample, sequenced in a study of cytomegalovirus exposure and HLA in healthy donors. Both 60 Vbeta primers and 13 Jbeta primers went into the PCR. Clones were read by immunoSEQ multiplex PCR, and TCRdb kept only the in-frame ones, dropping some. The sample lists 120,000 to 150,000 clones, about 83% occurring once. Source material: PBMCs. These receptors came from a man in his forties in good health and CMV-seropositive.

This clone appeared a few times. The V call is TRBV6-7, the J call TRBJ2-1; 13 bases map to TRBD2. TRBV6-7 is an ORF for which the function is uncertain. V dropped 7 bases and J dropped 8; count of bases not matched to a gene: 8. CDR3 length equals 15 residues. CDR3 loop: CASTHTSGRGDEQFF. CDR3 nucleotide sequence: TGTGCCAGCACTCACACTAGCGGGAGGGGGGATGAGCAGTTCTTC.

The chain employs TRBV18 and TRBJ1-1; TRBD1 agrees at 11 bases. J lost 1 base, V lost 3 bases, and 7 bases had no gene match. CDR1 is KGHSH and CDR2 is LQKENI in the germline V gene. The CDR3 runs 17 residues. Here the CDR3 reads CASSPEDRGRRNTEAFF. The CDR3 DNA reads TGTGCCAGCTCACCTGAGGACAGGGGGCGAAGGAACACTGAAGCTTTCTTT. Full variable domain (rest looked up from reference TRBV18 and TRBJ1-1): NAGVMQNPRHLVRRRGQEARLRCSPMKGHSHVYWYRQLPEEGLKFMVYLQKENIIDESGMPKERFSAEFPKEGPSILRIQQVVRGDSAAYFCASSPEDRGRRNTEAFFGQGTRLTVV.

The rearrangement joins TRBV10-3 to TRBJ2-7; D is unresolved. CDR3 length equals 13 residues. The V gene's germline CDR1 is ENHRY and CDR2 SYGVKD. V was cut by 4 bases and J by 4 bases, with 11 bases left in between. The CDR3, as DNA: TGTGCCATCAGTGCACAAAATGGTTACGAGCAGTACTTC. Protein product: CAISAQNGYEQYF.

This chain links TRBV9 with TRBJ2-1; TRBD2 might be the D (5 bases). The CDR3 spans 17 residues. Trimming left V 2 bases short and J 6 bases short, with 21 bases between. Germline loops: CDR1 SGDLS, CDR2 YYNGEE. CDR3 DNA: TGTGCCAGCAGCGTGAGTAGTGGGAGACTTGGCCCCAATGAGCAGTTCTTC. It translates to CASSVSSGRLGPNEQFF.

This clone was seen a handful of times. The chain couples TRBV28 to TRBJ2-6; D gene uncertain. The CDR3 has 14 amino acids. The V end lost 3 bases, the J end lost 1 base, and 4 bases lay between the germline ends. The germline V gene has CDR1 MDHEN and CDR2 SYDVKM. The CDR3 DNA sequence: TGTGCCAGCAGTTTGCGGTCTGGGGCCAACGTCCTGACTTTC. Translated: CASSLRSGANVLTF.

In its sample, this clone was seen once. This chain uses TRBV11-2 with TRBJ1-1; 8 nucleotides agree with TRBD1. The CDR3 extends over 13 amino acids. V shed 7 bases and J 5 bases; nucleotides not matched to a gene: 6. The germline gives CDR1 SGHAT, CDR2 FQNNGV. CDR3 residues: CASTYGQGTEAFF. The CDR3, as DNA: TGTGCCAGCACCTACGGACAGGGAACTGAAGCTTTCTTT.

V and J are TRBV28 and TRBJ1-2, with a weak D call TRBD1 (6 bases). From germline, CDR1 is MDHEN and CDR2 SYDVKM. The ends were cut back, 3 bases at V and 2 bases at J, with 10 bases in the middle. This CDR3 spans 14 amino acids. CDR3 amino acids: CASSFGQSNYGYTF. Written as DNA, the CDR3 is TGTGCCAGCAGTTTTGGACAGTCAAACTATGGCTACACCTTC.

The rearrangement joins TRBV5-1 to TRBJ2-2; TRBD1 might be the D (5 bases). Germline CDR1 SGHRS, CDR2 YFSETQ. The CDR3 has 15 residues. V lost 4 bases and J 1 base, leaving 11 bases between the germline ends. The CDR3 spells CASSADKLNTGELFF. CDR3 sequence (DNA): TGCGCCAGCAGCGCGGACAAACTGAACACCGGGGAGCTGTTTTTT. Full variable domain (remainder filled in from reference TRBV5-1 and TRBJ2-2): KAGVTQTPRYLIKTRGQQVTLSCSPISGHRSVSWYQQTPGQGLQFLFEYFSETQRNKGNFPGRFSGRQFSNSRSEMNVSTLELGDSALYLCASSADKLNTGELFFGEGSRLTVL.

This chain connects TRBV7-2 to TRBJ2-1; the D gene is possibly TRBD2 (5 bases). The CDR3 loop spans 15 amino acids. The germline V and J ends were trimmed by 2 bases and 5 bases, with 13 bases remaining between them. Germline V gene sequence: CDR1 SGHTA, CDR2 FQGNSA. The CDR3 loop is CASSLMFGGNNEQFF. The CDR3 DNA sequence: TGTGCCAGCAGCTTAATGTTTGGAGGTAACAATGAGCAGTTCTTC.

V and J are TRBV5-1 and TRBJ2-3; D is uncertain. Germline V gene sequence: CDR1 SGHRS, CDR2 YFSETQ. V lost 5 bases and J 1 base, leaving 11 bases between the germline ends. This CDR3 spans 14 amino acids. CDR3 sequence reads: CASRGEFGTDTQYF. For the CDR3, the DNA is TGCGCCAGCAGAGGAGAGTTTGGCACAGATACGCAGTATTTT.

The chain uses TRBV19 and TRBJ2-1; 12 bases agree with TRBD2. The CDR3 consists of 20 residues. The V gene's germline CDR1 is LNHDA and CDR2 SQIVND (reference sequence). The V gene end was trimmed by 0 bases and the J gene end by 0 bases; junction bases not matched to a gene: 9. The CDR3: CASSIDLGLAGLSSYNEQFF. CDR3 sequence (DNA): TGTGCCAGTAGTATAGATCTGGGACTAGCGGGTCTGAGCTCCTACAATGAGCAGTTCTTC. The complete variable domain, with remaining parts taken from reference TRBV19 and TRBJ2-1, reads DGGITQSPKYLFRKEGQNVTLSCEQNLNHDAMYWYRQDPGQGLRLIYYSQIVNDFQKGDIAEGYSVSREKKESFPLTVTSAQKNPTAFYLCASSIDLGLAGLSSYNEQFFGPGTRLTVL.

This clone has more than one count but fewer than ten. The rearrangement uses TRBV4-3 and TRBJ2-6; perhaps TRBD2 as D (6 bases). CDR1 and CDR2 from the germline V gene are LGHNA and YSLEER. V lost 5 bases and J lost 1, with 6 bases in between. The length of the CDR3 is 14 residues. CDR3 amino acids: CASSAGSGANVLTF. The CDR3 DNA follows: TGCGCCAGCAGCGCGGGATCTGGGGCCAACGTCCTGACTTTC.

This clone has just one count. V usage is TRBV7-3 and J usage is TRBJ2-1, with 12 bases that match TRBD2. The CDR3 has 17 amino acids. The junction had 10 bases not matched to a gene; V was cut back by 3 bases and J by 7 bases. CDR1 is SGHTA, CDR2 FQGTGA, per germline. CDR3: CASSFLPGLAGKNEQFF. In nucleotides, the CDR3 is TGTGCCAGCAGCTTCCTCCCTGGACTAGCGGGAAAGAATGAGCAGTTCTTC.

The chain is built from TRBV2 and TRBJ1-5, with 8 bases lining up with TRBD1. The CDR3 spans 13 residues. V lost 6 bases, J lost 4 bases, and 2 bases stayed unmatched. Germline loops: CDR1 SNHLY, CDR2 FYNNEI. The CDR3 DNA sequence: TGTGCCAGCAGAAGGACAGGGAATCAGCCCCAGCATTTT. As protein: CASRRTGNQPQHF.

V is TRBV7-3 and J is TRBJ2-7; TRBD2 is a possible D gene (6 bases). The CDR3 is 14 amino acids. Germline assignment: CDR1 SGHTA and CDR2 FQGTGA. The V end was cut by 0 bases, the J end by 1 base, with 7 bases between. CDR3 in DNA: TGTGCCAGCAGCTTAACCGCGGGGTCCTACGAGCAGTACTTC. Its protein is CASSLTAGSYEQYF.

This clone has only one observation. The V call is TRBV19, the J call TRBJ1-3; TRBD1 might be the D (6 bases). Trimming removed 5 bases at V and 3 bases at J, with 17 bases between. The CDR3 consists of 16 residues. The germline CDR1 and CDR2 sequences are LNHDA and SQIVND (reference sequence). CDR3 in DNA: TGTGCCAGTAGTTCGCACAGGGTGAATGGTGGAAACACCATATATTTT. It translates to CASSSHRVNGGNTIYF.